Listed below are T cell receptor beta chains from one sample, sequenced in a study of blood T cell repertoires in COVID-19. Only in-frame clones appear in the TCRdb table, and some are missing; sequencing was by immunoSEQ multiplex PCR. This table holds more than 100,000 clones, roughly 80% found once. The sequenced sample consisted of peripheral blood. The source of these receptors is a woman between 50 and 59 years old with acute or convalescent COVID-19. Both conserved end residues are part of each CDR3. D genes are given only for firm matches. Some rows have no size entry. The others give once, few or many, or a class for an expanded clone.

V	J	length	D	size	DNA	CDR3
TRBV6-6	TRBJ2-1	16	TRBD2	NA	TGTGCCAGCAGCCGGGTCGCGGGGGGGGCCTACAATGAGCAGTTCTTC	CASSRVAGGAYNEQFF
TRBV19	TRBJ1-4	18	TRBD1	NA	TGTGCCAGTAGTCCGTCCGGGACAGGGCGGACTAGTGGTGAAAAACTGTTTTTT	CASSPSGTGRTSGEKLFF
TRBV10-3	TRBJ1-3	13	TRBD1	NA	TGTGCCACGGCGCGACAGGGGGGAAACACCATATATTTT	CATARQGGNTIYF
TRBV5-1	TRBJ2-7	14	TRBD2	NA	TGCGCCAGCAGTTACGAGAGACTAGCGGGCGAGCAGTACTTC	CASSYERLAGEQYF
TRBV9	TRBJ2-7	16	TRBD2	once	TGTGCCAGCAGCGACCCCCAGGGCGGGGGAACCTACGAGCAGTACTTC	CASSDPQGGGTYEQYF
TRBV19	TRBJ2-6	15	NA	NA	TGTGCCAGTAGTATCTTCGGGGCTGGGGCCAACGTCCTGACTTTC	CASSIFGAGANVLTF
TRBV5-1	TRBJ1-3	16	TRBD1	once	TGCGCCAGCAGCACTAAAACAGGGGGCTCTGGAAACACCATATATTTT	CASSTKTGGSGNTIYF
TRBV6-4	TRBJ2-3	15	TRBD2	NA	TGTGCCAGCAGTGAACAGTCGGGACTAACAGATACGCAGTATTTT	CASSEQSGLTDTQYF
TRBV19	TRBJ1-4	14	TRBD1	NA	TGTGCCAGTAGTACCCACAGGGGAAATGAAAAACTGTTTTTT	CASSTHRGNEKLFF
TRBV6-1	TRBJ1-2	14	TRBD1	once	TGTGCCAGCAGTGAACGACAGGGGCACTATGGCTACACCTTC	CASSERQGHYGYTF
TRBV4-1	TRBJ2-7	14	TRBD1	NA	TGCGCCAGCAGCCCGGGACAGACAAACTACGAGCAGTACTTC	CASSPGQTNYEQYF
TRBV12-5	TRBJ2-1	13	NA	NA	TGTGCTAGTGGTTTAACCAGGGACAATGAGCAGTTCTTC	CASGLTRDNEQFF
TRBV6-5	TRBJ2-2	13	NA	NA	TGTGCGCACGCCCCGGGGGAAACCGGGGAGCTGTTTTTT	CAHAPGETGELFF
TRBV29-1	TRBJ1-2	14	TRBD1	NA	TGCAGCGTTGTGGCCGGCAGGGGGGACTATGGCTACACCTTC	CSVVAGRGDYGYTF
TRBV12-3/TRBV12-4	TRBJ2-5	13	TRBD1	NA	TGTGCCAGCAGTTTAAGACAGGGAGAGACCCAGTACTTC	CASSLRQGETQYF
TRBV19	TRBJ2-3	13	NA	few	TGTGCCAGTAGAACAGGGCTGGCAGATACGCAGTATTTT	CASRTGLADTQYF
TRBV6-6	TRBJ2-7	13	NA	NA	TGTGCCAGCGTACGGGGATCCTCCTACGAGCAGTACTTC	CASVRGSSYEQYF
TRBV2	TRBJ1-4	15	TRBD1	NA	TGTGCCAGCAGTGGAACAGGGGGGACAGGGGAAAAACTGTTTTTT	CASSGTGGTGEKLFF
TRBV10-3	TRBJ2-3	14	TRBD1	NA	TGTGCCATCAAACGGACAGGGGCCACAGATACGCAGTATTTT	CAIKRTGATDTQYF
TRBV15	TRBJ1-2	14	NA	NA	TGTGCCACCAGCGGGAGGAGAACTAACTATGGCTACACCTTC	CATSGRRTNYGYTF
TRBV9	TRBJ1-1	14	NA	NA	TGTGCCAGCAGCGTATCCGCACAGAACACTGAAGCTTTCTTT	CASSVSAQNTEAFF
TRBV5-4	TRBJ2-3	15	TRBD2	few	TGTGCCAGCAGCCGCCCGGGACTAGGTTCAGATACGCAGTATTTT	CASSRPGLGSDTQYF
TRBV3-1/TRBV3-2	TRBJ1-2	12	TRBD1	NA	TGTGCCAGCAGCCGACAGGGCTATGGCTACACCTTC	CASSRQGYGYTF
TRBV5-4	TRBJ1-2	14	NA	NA	TGTGCCAGCAGCCCAAACAGGGAGTTCTATGGCTACACCTTC	CASSPNREFYGYTF
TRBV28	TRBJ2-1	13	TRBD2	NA	TGTGCCAGCAGCTCGGGGGGGAGGGATGAGCAGTTCTTC	CASSSGGRDEQFF
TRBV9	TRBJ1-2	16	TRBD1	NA	TGTGCCAGCAGCGCCTCCGGTGGACAGGGGTCCAATGGCTACACCTTC	CASSASGGQGSNGYTF
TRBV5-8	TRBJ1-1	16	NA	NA	TGTGCCAGCAGCTCCCCCCGCTCCGGGAAGTGGACTGAAGCTTTCTTT	CASSSPRSGKWTEAFF
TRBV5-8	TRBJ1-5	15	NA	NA	TGTGCCAGCAGCTTTACCCCACAAAGTTATCAGCCCCAGCATTTT	CASSFTPQSYQPQHF
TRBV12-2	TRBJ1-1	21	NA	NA	TGTGCAAGTCGCTTAAGGGCCCAGGACTCAGGGGGCCCGATCATGAACACTGAAGCTTTCTTT	CASRLRAQDSGGPIMNTEAFF
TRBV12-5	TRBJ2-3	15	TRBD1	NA	TGTGCTAGTGGGGACCAAGGGGGCGCGGGAGATACGCAGTATTTT	CASGDQGGAGDTQYF
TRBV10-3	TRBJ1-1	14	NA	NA	TGTGCCATCAGTACAGGGTCCGGGAACACTGAAGCTTTCTTT	CAISTGSGNTEAFF
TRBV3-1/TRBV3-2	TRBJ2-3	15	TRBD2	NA	TGTGCCAGCAGCCAATCTAGCGGGGGCACAGATACGCAGTATTTT	CASSQSSGGTDTQYF
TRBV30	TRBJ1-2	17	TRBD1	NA	TGTGCCTGGAGTCCGTCAGTGTGGGGACAGGGGGCACATGGCTACACCTTC	CAWSPSVWGQGAHGYTF
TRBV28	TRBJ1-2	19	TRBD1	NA	TGTGCCAGCAGTTTAATTGGTGGGGGACAGATACATGGGACATATGGCTACACCTTC	CASSLIGGGQIHGTYGYTF
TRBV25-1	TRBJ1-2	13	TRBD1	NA	TGTGCCAGCAGTGAGGGACAGAGCTATGGCTACACCTTC	CASSEGQSYGYTF
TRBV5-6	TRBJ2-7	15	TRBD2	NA	TGTGCCAGCAGCATAACCGGGACTAGCCATCGCGAGCAGTACTTC	CASSITGTSHREQYF
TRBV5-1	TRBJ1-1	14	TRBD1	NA	TGCGCCAGCAGCTTGGACAGGGGGGGCACTGAAGCTTTCTTT	CASSLDRGGTEAFF
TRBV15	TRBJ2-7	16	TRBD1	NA	TGTGCCACCAGCAAAAAACGGGGACAGGTCCCTTACGAGCAGTACTTC	CATSKKRGQVPYEQYF
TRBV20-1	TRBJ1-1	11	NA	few	TGCAGTGCAAAAACTCACACTGAAGCTTTCTTT	CSAKTHTEAFF
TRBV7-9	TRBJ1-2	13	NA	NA	TGCGTCAGCTGCCCGGGAGCTAACTATGGCTACACCTTC	CVSCPGANYGYTF
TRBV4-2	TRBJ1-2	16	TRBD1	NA	TGTGCCGGCAGCCAAGATAAGGGGGCGGCTAACTATGGCTACACCTTC	CAGSQDKGAANYGYTF
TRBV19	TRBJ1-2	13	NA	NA	TGTGCCAGTAGTAGCTCCACCGGCTATGGCTACACCTTC	CASSSSTGYGYTF
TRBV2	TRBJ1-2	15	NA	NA	TGTGCCAGCAGCCTGCGTAAGGGAGGAAACTATGGCTACACCTTC	CASSLRKGGNYGYTF
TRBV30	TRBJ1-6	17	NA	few	TGTGCCTGGAGTGTTACTTCGGGGGACGTCGGGAATTCACCCCTCCACTTT	CAWSVTSGDVGNSPLHF
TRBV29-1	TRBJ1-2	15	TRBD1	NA	TGCAGCGTTGACCTTCCAGGGGGCGTTGGGTATGGCTACACCTTC	CSVDLPGGVGYGYTF
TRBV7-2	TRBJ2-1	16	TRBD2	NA	TGTGCCAGCAGCTTAGTGGGGCTAGCGGGGGGGCGAGAGCAGTTCTTC	CASSLVGLAGGREQFF
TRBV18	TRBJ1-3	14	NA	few	TGTGCCAGCTCACAGGGGTTCACTGGAAACACCATATATTTT	CASSQGFTGNTIYF
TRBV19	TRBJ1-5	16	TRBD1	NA	TGTGCCAGTTCCCATAGACAGGGGGATTCGGGGCAGCCCCAGCATTTT	CASSHRQGDSGQPQHF
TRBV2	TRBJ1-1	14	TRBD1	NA	TGTGCCAGCAGCGCACTAGGGACAGGCGAAATGGCTTTCTTT	CASSALGTGEMAFF
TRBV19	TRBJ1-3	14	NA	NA	TGTGCCAGTAGTATACCAGGGACTGGAAACACCATATATTTT	CASSIPGTGNTIYF
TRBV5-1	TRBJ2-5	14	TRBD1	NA	TGCGCCAGCAGCTTAGACAGGGTGCAAGAGACCCAGTACTTC	CASSLDRVQETQYF
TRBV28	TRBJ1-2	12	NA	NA	TGTGCCAGCAGTGGGCCACAAGGAGGCTACACCTTC	CASSGPQGGYTF
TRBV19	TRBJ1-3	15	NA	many	TGTGCCAGTAGTATGACAGGCGGGTCTGGAAACACCATATATTTT	CASSMTGGSGNTIYF